This TCR beta chain was profiled in a study of T cells in Graves' hyperthyroidism and ophthalmopathy. This clonotype was recorded many times. Amplification of TCR beta CDR3 regions was performed using RNA transcripts as template. In the first-round RT-PCR of the TCR CDR3, the HTBI primer set was used. Using its own MiXCR run on the multiplex PCR reads, TCRdb lists one record per CDR3 protein. There are a few hundred thousand distinct CDR3 sequences in the sample; 13% to 15% occur only once, and 15% to 20% lies in the top ten. This CDR3 spans 14 amino acids. The germline V and J ends were trimmed by 6 bases and 2 bases, with 15 bases remaining between them. The germline gives CDR1 DFQATT, CDR2 SNEGSKA (reference sequence).

Sequencing input: blood. The J gene is TRBJ2-3, the V gene TRBV20-1, with D possibly being TRBD1 (5 bases). This TCR came from a woman aged 25-40 years with Graves' ophthalmopathy. CDR3 DNA: TGCAGTGCCCTTCTTGGGGCGGCCACAGATACGCAGTATTTT. Its protein is CSALLGAATDTQYF.